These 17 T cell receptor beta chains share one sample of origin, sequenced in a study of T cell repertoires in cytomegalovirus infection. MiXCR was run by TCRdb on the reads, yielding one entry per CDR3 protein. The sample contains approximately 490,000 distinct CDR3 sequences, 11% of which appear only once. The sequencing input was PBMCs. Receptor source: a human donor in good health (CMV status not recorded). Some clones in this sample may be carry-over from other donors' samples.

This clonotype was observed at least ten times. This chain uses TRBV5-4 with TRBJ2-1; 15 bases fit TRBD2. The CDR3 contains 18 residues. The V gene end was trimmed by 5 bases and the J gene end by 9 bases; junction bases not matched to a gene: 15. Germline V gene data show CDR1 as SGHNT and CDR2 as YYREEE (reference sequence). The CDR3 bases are TGTGCCAGCAGGTCCGGGACTAGCGGGGGGAGATCCTGGGGTGAGCAGTTCTTC. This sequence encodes CASRSGTSGGRSWGEQFF.

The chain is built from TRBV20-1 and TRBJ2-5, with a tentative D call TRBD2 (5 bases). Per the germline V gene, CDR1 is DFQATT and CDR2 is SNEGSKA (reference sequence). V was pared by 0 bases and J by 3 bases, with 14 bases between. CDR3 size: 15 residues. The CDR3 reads CSARDPRGTEETQYF. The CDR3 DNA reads TGCAGTGCTAGAGATCCCCGGGGTACAGAAGAGACCCAGTACTTC.

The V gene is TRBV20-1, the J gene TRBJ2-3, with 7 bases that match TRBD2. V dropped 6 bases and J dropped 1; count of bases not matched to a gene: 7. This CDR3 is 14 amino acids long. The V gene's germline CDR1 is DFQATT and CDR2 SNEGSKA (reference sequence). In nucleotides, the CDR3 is TGCAGTGCCCCGGCTAGCGGCCGCACAGATACGCAGTATTTT. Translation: CSAPASGRTDTQYF.

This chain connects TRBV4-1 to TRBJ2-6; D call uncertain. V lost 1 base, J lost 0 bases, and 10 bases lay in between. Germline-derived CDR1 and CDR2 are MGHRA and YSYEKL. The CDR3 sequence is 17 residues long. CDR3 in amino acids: CASSQGVALSGANVLTF. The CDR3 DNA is TGCGCCAGCAGCCAAGGGGTGGCTCTCTCTGGGGCCAACGTCCTGACTTTC.

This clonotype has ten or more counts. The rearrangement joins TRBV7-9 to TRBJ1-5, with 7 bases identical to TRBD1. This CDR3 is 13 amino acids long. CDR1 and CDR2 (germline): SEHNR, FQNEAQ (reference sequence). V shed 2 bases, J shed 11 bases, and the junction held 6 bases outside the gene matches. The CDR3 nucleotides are TGTGCCAGCAGCTTACGGGACAGCTTGGCCCAGCATTTT. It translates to CASSLRDSLAQHF.

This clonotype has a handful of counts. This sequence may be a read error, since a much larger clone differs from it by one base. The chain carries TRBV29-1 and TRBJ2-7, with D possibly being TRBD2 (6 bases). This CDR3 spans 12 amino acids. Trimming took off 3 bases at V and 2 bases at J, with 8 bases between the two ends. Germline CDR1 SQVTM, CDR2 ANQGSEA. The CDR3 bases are TGCAGCGTTGAGGAGGGTCCCTACGAGCAGTACTTC. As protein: CSVEEGPYEQYF.

CDR3 in amino acids: CASSLGGQEQPQHF. CDR3 bases: TGCGCCAGCAGCTTGGGAGGACAGGAGCAGCCCCAGCATTTT. The chain uses TRBV5-1 and TRBJ1-5, with 7 nucleotides matching TRBD1. CDR1 is SGHRS, CDR2 YFSETQ, per germline. Trimming cost V 0 bases and J 7 bases; bases outside gene matches: 4. The CDR3 consists of 14 residues.

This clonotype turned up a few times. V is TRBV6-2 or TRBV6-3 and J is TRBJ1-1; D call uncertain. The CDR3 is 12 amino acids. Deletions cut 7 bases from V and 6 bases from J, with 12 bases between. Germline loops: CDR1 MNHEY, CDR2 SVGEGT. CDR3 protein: CASTQWASEAFF. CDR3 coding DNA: TGTGCCAGCACCCAGTGGGCCTCTGAAGCTTTCTTT.

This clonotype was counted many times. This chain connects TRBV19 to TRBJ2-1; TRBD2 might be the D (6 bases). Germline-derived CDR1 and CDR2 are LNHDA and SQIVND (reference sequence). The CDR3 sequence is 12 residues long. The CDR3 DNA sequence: TGTGTTAGCGCGGGACGGCACAATGAGCAGTTCTTC. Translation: CVSAGRHNEQFF. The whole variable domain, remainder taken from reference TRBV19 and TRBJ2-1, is DGGITQSPKYLFRKEGQNVTLSCEQNLNHDAMYWYRQDPGQGLRLIYYSQIVNDFQKGDIAEGYSVSREKKESFPLTVTSAQKNPTAFYLCVSAGRHNEQFFGPGTRLTVL.

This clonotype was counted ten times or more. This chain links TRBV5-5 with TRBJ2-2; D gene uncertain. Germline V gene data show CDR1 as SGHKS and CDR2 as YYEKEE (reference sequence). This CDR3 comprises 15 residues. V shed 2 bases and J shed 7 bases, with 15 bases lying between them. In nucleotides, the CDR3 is TGTGCCAGCAGCTTTTCCCCCCCAAACGGCGGGGAGCTGTTTTTT. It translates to CASSFSPPNGGELFF.

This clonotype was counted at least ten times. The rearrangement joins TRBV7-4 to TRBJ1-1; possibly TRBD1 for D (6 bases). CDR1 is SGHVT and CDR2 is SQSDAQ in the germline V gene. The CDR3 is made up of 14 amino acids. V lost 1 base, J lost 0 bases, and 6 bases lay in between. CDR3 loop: CASSLEGVNTEAFF. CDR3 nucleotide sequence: TGTGCCAGCAGCTTAGAGGGGGTGAACACTGAAGCTTTCTTT.

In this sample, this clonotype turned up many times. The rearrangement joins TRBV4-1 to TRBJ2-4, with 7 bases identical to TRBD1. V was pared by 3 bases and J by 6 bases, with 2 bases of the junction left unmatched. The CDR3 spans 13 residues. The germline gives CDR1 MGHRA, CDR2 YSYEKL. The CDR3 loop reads CASSQNRGNIQYF. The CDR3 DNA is TGCGCCAGCAGCCAGAACAGGGGAAACATTCAGTACTTC.

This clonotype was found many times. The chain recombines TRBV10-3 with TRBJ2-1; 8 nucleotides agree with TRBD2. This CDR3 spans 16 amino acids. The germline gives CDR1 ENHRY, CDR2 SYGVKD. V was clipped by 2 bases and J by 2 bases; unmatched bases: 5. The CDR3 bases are TGTGCCATCAGTGAGAAGACTAGCGATCCCTACAATGAGCAGTTCTTC. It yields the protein CAISEKTSDPYNEQFF.

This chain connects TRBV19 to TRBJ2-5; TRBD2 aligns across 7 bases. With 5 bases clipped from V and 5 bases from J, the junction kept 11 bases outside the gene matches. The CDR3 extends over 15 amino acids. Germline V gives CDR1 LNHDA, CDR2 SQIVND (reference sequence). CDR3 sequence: CASSGLAAPTETQYF. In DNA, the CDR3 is TGTGCCAGTAGTGGCCTAGCGGCCCCGACGGAGACCCAGTACTTC.

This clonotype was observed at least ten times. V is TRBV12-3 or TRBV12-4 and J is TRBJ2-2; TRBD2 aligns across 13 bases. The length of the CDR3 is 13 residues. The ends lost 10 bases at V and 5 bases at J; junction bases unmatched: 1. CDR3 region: CATGLAGTGELFF. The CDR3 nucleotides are TGTGCCACGGGACTAGCGGGAACCGGGGAGCTGTTTTTT.

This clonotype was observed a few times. The CDR3 DNA sequence: TGTGCCAGCAGTGAGGTAGGAAGAAGGGTGAGAGGGAATGAGCAGTTCTTC. This sequence encodes CASSEVGRRVRGNEQFF. The chain is built from TRBV2 and TRBJ2-1; TRBD2 might be the D (5 bases). Trimming cost V 3 bases and J 7 bases, with 22 bases left between them. Germline lookup yields CDR1 SNHLY and CDR2 FYNNEI. The CDR3 is 17 amino acids.

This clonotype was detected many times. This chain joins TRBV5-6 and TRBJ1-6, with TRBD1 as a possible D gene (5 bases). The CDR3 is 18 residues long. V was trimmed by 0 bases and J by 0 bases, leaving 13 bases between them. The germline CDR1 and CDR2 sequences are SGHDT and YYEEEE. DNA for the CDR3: TGTGCCAGCAGCTTGGGGGGACGGTCGAGCTCCTATAATTCACCCCTCCACTTT. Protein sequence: CASSLGGRSSSYNSPLHF.